The following is a T cell receptor (beta chain) sequence with its context. The data are from a study of blood T cells in healthy people across ages. Next came a second PCR, run for roughly 6 to 11 cycles, which used a sample-barcoded 5' primer along with a J-beta primer mix. TCRdb processed the 5' RACE reads anew with MiXCR; each CDR3 protein has one entry. Among about a million distinct CDR3 sequences, roughly half were seen once, and the ten largest hold 20% to 25%. Germline lookup yields CDR1 MDHEN and CDR2 SYDVKM. This CDR3 contains 14 residues. Researchers report isolating at least 6.5 million PBMCs per sample.

Sequencing input: blood. This sequence originates from a woman aged 55-70 years in good health. J is TRBJ2-7 and V is TRBV28, with 7 bases matching TRBD1. The DNA matches TRBJ2-5 better at its end, which makes the J call doubtful. The CDR3 region has the DNA TGTGCCAGCAGTCAAAGGACAGGCTCGGAGACCCAGTACTTC. As protein: CASSQRTGSETQYF.